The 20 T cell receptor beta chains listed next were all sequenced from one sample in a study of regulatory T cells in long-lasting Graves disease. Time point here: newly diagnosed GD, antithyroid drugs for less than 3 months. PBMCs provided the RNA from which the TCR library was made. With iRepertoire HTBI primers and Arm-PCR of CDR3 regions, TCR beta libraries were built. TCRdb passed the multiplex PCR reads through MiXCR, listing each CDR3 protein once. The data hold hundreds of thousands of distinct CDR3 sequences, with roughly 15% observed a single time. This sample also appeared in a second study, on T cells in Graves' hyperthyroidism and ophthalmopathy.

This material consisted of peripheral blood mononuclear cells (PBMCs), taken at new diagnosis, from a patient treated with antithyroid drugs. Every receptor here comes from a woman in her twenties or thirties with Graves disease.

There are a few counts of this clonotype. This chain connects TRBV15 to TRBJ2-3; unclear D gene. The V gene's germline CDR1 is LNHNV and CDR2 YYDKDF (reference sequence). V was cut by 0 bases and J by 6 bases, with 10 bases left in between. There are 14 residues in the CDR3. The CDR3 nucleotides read TGTGCCACCAGCAGAGAGCCATCCCAGGATACGCAGTATTTT. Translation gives CATSREPSQDTQYF.

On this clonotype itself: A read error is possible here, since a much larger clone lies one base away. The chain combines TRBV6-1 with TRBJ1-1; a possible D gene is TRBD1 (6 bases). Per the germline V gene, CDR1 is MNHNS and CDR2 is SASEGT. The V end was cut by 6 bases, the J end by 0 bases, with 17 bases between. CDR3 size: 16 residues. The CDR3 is CASRATSGTLNTEAFF. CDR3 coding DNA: TGTGCCAGCAGGGCTACTTCCGGGACACTGAACACTGAAGCTTTCTTT.

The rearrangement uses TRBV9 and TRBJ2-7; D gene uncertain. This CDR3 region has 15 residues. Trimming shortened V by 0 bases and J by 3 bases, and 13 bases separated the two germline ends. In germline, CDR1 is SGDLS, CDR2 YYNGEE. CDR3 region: CASSVDTNSDYEQYF. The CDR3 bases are TGTGCCAGCAGCGTAGACACTAACAGTGACTACGAGCAGTACTTC. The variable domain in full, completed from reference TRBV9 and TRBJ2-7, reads DSGVTQTPKHLITATGQRVTLRCSPRSGDLSVYWYQQSLDQGLQFLIQYYNGEERAKGNILERFSAQQFPDLHSELNLSSLELGDSALYFCASSVDTNSDYEQYFGPGTRLTVT.

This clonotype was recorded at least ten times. CDR3 sequence reads: CAWIGKNFYEQYF. Here the CDR3 DNA reads TGTGCCTGGATCGGCAAAAACTTCTACGAGCAGTACTTC. The V call is TRBV30, the J call TRBJ2-7, with D unresolved. The length of the CDR3 is 13 residues. Germline loops: CDR1 GTSNPN, CDR2 SVGIG (reference sequence). V dropped 4 bases and J dropped 3 bases, with 13 bases sitting between them.

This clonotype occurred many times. The CDR3 region has the DNA TGTGCCAGATCCGACCCGGTGGGCAATCAGCCCCAGCATTTT. It codes for CARSDPVGNQPQHF. V is TRBV25-1 and J is TRBJ1-5; D unclear. The CDR3 runs to 14 residues. CDR1 is MGHDK, CDR2 SYGVNS, per germline. Trimming left V 9 bases short and J 2 bases short, with 14 bases between.

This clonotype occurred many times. CDR3 in DNA: TGTGCCAGCAGCCCTTCGGACAGAACGCCCATCTATGGCTACACCTTC. This encodes CASSPSDRTPIYGYTF. This chain links TRBV7-9 with TRBJ1-2, with a weak D call TRBD1 (6 bases). This CDR3 contains 16 residues. Germline V CDR1 and CDR2: SEHNR, FQNEAQ (reference sequence). The V gene lost 5 bases and the J gene lost 4 bases, with 20 bases spanning the gap.

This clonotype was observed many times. CDR3 coding DNA: TGTGCCAGCAGTCCGTCTCCTAGGGACGAGCAGTACTTC. This codes for CASSPSPRDEQYF. J is TRBJ2-7 and V is TRBV11-2; D remains unclear. The germline gives CDR1 SGHAT, CDR2 FQNNGV. Trimming pared 6 bases from V and 5 bases from J, leaving 14 bases between. The CDR3 runs to 13 residues.

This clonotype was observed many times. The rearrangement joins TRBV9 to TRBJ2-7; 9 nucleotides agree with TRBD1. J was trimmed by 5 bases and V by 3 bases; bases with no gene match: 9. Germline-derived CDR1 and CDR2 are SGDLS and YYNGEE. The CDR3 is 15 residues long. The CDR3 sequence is CASSAEGTGLHEQYF. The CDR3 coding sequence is TGTGCCAGCAGCGCAGAGGGGACAGGGCTCCACGAGCAGTACTTC.

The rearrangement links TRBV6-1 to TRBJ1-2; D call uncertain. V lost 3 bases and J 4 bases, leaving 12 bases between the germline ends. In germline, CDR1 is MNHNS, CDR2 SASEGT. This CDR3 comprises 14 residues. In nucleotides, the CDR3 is TGTGCCAGCAGTGACCTAACAGCTGTCTATGGCTACACCTTC. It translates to CASSDLTAVYGYTF.

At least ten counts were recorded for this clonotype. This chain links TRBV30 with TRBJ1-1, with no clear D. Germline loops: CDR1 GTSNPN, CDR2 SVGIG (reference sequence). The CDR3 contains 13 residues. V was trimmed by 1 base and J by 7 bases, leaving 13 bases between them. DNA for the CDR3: TGTGCCTGGAGTGCAGACGGAGTAAATGAAGCTTTCTTT. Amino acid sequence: CAWSADGVNEAFF. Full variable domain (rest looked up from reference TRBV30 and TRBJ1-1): SQTIHQWPATLVQPVGSPLSLECTVEGTSNPNLYWYRQAAGRGLQLLFYSVGIGQISSEVPQNLSASRPQDRQFILSSKKLLLSDSGFYLCAWSADGVNEAFFGQGTRLTVV.

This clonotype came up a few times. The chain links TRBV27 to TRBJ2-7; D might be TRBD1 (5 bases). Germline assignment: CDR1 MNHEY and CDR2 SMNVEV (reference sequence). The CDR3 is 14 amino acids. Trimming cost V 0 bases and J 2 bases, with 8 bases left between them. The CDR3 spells CASSLSVTAYEQYF. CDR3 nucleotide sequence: TGTGCCAGCAGTTTATCCGTGACAGCCTACGAGCAGTACTTC.

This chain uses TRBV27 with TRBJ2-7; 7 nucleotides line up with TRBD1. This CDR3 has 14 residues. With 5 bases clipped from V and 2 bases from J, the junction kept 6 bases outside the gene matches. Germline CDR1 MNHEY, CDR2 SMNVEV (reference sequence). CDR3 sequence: CASSRYRGPYEQYF. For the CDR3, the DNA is TGTGCCAGCAGTCGATACAGGGGACCCTACGAGCAGTACTTC.

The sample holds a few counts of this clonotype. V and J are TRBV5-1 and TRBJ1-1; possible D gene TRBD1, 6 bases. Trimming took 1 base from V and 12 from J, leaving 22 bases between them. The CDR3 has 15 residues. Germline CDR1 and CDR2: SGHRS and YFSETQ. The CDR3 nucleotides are TGCGCCAGCAGCTTGTCACGGGACACATCTGAGGAAACTTTCTTT. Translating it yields CASSLSRDTSEETFF.

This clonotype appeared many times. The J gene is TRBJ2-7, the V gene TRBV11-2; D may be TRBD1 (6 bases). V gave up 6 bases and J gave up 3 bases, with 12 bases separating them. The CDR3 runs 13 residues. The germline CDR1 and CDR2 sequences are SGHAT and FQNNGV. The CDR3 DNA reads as TGTGCCAGCAGTTTGACAGGAGACTACGAGCAGTACTTC. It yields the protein CASSLTGDYEQYF.

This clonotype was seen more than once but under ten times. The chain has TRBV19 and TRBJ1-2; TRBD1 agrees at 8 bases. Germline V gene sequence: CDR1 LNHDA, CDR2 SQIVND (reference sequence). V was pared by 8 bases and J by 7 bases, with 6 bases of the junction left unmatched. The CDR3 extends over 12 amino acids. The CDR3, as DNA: TGTGCCAGTCGGCAGGGGGCCTTTGGCTACACCTTC. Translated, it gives CASRQGAFGYTF.

As DNA, the CDR3 is TGTGCCAGCATCGGGAGCCTGTCCCAAGAGACCCAGTACTTC. Protein product: CASIGSLSQETQYF. This rearrangement joins TRBV2 to TRBJ2-5, with D perhaps matching TRBD2 (6 bases). CDR1 SNHLY and CDR2 FYNNEI come from the germline V gene. V was clipped by 7 bases and J by 1 base, with 13 bases between them. The CDR3 has 14 amino acids.

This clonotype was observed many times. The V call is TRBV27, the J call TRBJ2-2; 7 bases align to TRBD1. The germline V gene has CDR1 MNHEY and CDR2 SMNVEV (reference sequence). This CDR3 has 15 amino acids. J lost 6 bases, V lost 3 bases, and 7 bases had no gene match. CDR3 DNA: TGTGCCAGCAGTTTCGACAGGGTACTAGCCGGGGAGCTGTTTTTT. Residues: CASSFDRVLAGELFF.

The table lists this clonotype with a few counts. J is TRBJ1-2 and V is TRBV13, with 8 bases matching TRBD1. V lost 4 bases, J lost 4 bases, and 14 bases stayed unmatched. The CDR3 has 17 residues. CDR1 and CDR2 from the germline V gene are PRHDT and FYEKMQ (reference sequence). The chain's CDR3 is CASSSLGTGLYAYGYTF. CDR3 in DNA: TGTGCCAGCAGCTCCCTCGGGACAGGCCTTTACGCCTATGGCTACACCTTC.

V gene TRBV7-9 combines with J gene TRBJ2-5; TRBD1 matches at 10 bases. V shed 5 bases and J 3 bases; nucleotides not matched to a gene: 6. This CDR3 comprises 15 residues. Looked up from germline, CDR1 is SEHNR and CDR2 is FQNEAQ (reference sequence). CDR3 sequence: CASSRRGTGEETQYF. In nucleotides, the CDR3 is TGTGCCAGCAGCCGCCGTGGGACAGGGGAAGAGACCCAGTACTTC.

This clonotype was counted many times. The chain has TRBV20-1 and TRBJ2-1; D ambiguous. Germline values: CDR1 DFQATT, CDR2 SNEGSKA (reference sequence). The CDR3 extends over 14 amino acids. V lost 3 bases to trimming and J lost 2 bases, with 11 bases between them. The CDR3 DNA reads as TGCAGTGCTAGGGGCCAGCCCCCCTACAATGAGCAGTTCTTC. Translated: CSARGQPPYNEQFF.